This T cell receptor (beta chain) was captured in a study of blood T cell repertoires in COVID-19. Clones were sequenced by immunoSEQ multiplex PCR, and TCRdb holds only the in-frame ones, with some missing. Of about 320,000 clones listed, approximately 85% are singletons. V was clipped by 3 bases and J by 4 bases; unmatched bases: 1. The CDR3 loop spans 14 amino acids. Germline CDR1 SGHAT, CDR2 FQNNGV. The clonotype was recovered from a human donor in a cohort sampled during active COVID-19. Sample: peripheral blood. V and J are TRBV11-2 and TRBJ1-3; 9 bases agree with TRBD1. CDR3 amino acids: CASSLDRGGNTIYF. CDR3 nucleotide sequence: TGTGCCAGCAGCTTGGACAGGGGCGGAAACACCATATATTTT.